This T cell receptor (beta chain) was profiled in a study of CD8 T cells in Susac syndrome. Turning to the study itself: Each patient with Susac syndrome, at the time of blood draw, was therapy-naive, on corticosteroids, or on intravenous immunoglobulin alone. Overall study results and limits: By the study's own acknowledgment, its TCR sequencing and HLA analysis included relatively few individuals.

Of note for this clonotype: Its antigen is undetermined.

V was trimmed by 5 bases and J by 11 bases, leaving 11 bases between them. The V gene's germline CDR1 is SGDLS and CDR2 YYNGEE. The CDR3 length is 12 residues. RNA in amounts of roughly 0.5 to 1 ug was reverse transcribed with random hexamers. Across 54 Vbeta and 13 Jbeta, TCR beta CDR3 was amplified with immunoSEQ multiplex PCR. TCRdb independently ran MiXCR on the immunoSEQ multiplex PCR reads; one entry per CDR3 protein. The sample shows 56,000 or so distinct CDR3 sequences, roughly 94% of them seen only once. The V and J genes are TRBV9 and TRBJ1-6, with D tentatively TRBD1 (5 bases). Source material: CD8+ T cells from PBMCs. The sequence came from a human donor with Susac syndrome. The CDR3 DNA reads TGTGCCAGCAGTGAGGGACCTACACCCCTCCACTTT. It specifies CASSEGPTPLHF.